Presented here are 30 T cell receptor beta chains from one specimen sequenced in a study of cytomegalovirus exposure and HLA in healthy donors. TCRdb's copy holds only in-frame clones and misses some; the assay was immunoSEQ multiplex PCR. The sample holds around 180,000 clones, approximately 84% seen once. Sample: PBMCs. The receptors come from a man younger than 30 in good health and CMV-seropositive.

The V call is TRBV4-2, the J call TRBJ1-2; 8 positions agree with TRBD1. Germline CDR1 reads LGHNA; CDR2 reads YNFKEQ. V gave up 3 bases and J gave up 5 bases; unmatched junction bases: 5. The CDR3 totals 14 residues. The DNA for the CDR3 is TGTGCCAGCAGCCAGTCGGACAGGGAATATGGCTACACCTTC. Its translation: CASSQSDREYGYTF.

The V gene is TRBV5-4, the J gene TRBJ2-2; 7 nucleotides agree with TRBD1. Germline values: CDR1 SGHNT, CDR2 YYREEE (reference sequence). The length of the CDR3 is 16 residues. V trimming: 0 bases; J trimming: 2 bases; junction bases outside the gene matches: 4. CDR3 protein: CASSLGAGGNTGELFF. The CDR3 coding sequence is TGTGCCAGCAGCTTGGGGGCAGGGGGAAACACCGGGGAGCTGTTTTTT.

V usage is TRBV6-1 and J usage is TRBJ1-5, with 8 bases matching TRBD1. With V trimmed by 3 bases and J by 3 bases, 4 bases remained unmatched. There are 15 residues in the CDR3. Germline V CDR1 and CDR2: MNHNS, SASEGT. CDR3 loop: CASSEMGQANQPQHF. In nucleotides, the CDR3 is TGTGCCAGCAGTGAGATGGGACAGGCCAATCAGCCCCAGCATTTT.

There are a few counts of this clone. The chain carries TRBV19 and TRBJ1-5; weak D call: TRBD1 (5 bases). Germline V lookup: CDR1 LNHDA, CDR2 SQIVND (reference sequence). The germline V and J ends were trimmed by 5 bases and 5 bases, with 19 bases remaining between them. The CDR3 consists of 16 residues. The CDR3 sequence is CASSPTRPGSHQPQHF. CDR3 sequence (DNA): TGTGCCAGTAGTCCTACTCGGCCAGGGTCCCATCAGCCCCAGCATTTT.

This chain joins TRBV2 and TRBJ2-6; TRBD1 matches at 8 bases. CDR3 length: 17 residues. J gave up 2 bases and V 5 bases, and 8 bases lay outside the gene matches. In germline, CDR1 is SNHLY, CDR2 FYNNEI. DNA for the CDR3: TGTGCCAGCAGTACCGGACAGGGAATAGCTGGGGCCAACGTCCTGACTTTC. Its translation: CASSTGQGIAGANVLTF.

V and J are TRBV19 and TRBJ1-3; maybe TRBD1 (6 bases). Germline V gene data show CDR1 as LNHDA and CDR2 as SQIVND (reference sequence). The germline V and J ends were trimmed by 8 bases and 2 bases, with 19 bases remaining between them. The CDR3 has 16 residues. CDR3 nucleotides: TGTGCCAGTTTCACAGGGACCATCCGTACTGGAAACACCATATATTTT. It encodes CASFTGTIRTGNTIYF.

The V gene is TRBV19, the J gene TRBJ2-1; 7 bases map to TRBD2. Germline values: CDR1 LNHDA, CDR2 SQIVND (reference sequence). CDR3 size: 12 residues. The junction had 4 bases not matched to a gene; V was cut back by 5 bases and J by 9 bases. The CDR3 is CASSPGLSEQFF. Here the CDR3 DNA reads TGTGCCAGTAGTCCGGGACTATCTGAGCAGTTCTTC.

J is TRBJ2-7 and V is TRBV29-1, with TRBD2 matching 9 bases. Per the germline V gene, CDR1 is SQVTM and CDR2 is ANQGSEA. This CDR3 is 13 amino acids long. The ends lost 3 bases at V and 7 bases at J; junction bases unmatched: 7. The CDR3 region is CSVETSGDGEQYF. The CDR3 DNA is TGCAGCGTTGAGACTAGCGGAGATGGGGAGCAGTACTTC.

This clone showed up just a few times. The CDR3 coding sequence is TGTGCCAGCAGCTTAGTTCGGCCTAGTTACAATGAGCAGTTCTTC. As protein: CASSLVRPSYNEQFF. The rearrangement uses TRBV11-2 and TRBJ2-1, with unresolved D. Germline V lookup: CDR1 SGHAT, CDR2 FQNNGV. Deletions cut 1 base from V and 4 bases from J, with 11 bases between. The CDR3 is 15 residues long.

CDR3: CASRSEVDRFQETQYF. CDR3 sequence (DNA): TGTGCCAGCAGATCCGAGGTGGACAGGTTCCAAGAGACCCAGTACTTC. The V and J genes are TRBV11-2 and TRBJ2-5; TRBD1 matches at 7 bases. The CDR3 is 16 residues long. The V gene end was trimmed by 6 bases and the J gene end by 1 base; junction bases not matched to a gene: 11. CDR1 SGHAT and CDR2 FQNNGV come from the germline V gene.

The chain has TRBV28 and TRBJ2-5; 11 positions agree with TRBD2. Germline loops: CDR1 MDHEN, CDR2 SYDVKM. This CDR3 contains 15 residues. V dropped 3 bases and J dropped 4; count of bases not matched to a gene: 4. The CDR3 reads CASSLGLAGGETQYF. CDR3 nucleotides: TGTGCCAGCAGTTTGGGGCTAGCGGGAGGAGAGACCCAGTACTTC.

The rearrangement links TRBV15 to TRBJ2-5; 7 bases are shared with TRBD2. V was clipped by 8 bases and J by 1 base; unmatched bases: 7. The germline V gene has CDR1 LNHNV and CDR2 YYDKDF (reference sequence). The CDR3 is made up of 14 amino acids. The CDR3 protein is CATGIAGLQETQYF. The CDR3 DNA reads TGTGCCACCGGGATAGCGGGCCTCCAAGAGACCCAGTACTTC.

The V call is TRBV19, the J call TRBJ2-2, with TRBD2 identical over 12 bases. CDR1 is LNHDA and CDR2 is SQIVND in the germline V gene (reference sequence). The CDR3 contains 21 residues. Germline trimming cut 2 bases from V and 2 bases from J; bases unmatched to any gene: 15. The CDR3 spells CASSILRRTSGTRINTGELFF. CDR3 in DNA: TGTGCCAGTAGTATACTCAGAAGGACTAGCGGGACCCGAATAAACACCGGGGAGCTGTTTTTT.

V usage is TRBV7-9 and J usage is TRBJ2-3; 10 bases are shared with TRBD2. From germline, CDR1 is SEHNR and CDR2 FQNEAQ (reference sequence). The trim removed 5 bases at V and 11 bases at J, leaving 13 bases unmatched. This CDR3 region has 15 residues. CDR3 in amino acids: CASSLTSGTAIEQYF. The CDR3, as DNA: TGTGCCAGCAGCCTTACTAGCGGGACCGCCATTGAGCAGTATTTT. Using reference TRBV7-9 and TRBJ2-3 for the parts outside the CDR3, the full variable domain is DTGVSQNPRHKITKRGQNVTFRCDPISEHNRLYWYRQTLGQGPEFLTYFQNEAQLEKSRLLSDRFSAERPKGSFSTLEIQRTEQGDSAMYLCASSLTSGTAIEQYFGPGTRLTVL.

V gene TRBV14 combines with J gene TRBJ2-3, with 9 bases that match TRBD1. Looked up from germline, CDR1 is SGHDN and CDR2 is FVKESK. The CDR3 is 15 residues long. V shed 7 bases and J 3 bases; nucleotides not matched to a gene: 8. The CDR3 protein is CASTGRTGVTDTQYF. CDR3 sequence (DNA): TGTGCCAGCACCGGTCGGACAGGGGTGACAGATACGCAGTATTTT. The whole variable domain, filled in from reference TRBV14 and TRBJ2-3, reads EAGVTQFPSHSVIEKGQTVTLRCDPISGHDNLYWYRRVMGKEIKFLLHFVKESKQDESGMPNNRFLAERTGGTYSTLKVQPAELEDSGVYFCASTGRTGVTDTQYFGPGTRLTVL.

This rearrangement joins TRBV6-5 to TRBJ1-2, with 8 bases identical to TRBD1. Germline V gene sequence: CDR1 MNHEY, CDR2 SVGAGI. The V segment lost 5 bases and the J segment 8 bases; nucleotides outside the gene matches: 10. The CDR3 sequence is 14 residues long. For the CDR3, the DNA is TGTGCCAGCAGTGCATATCAGGGGGCTGGAGGCTACACCTTC. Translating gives CASSAYQGAGGYTF.

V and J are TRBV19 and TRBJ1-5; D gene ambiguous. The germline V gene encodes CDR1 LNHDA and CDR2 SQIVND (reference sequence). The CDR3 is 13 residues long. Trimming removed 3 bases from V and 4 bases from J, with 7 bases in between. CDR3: CASSIEWNQPQHF. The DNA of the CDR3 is TGTGCCAGTAGTATTGAGTGGAATCAGCCCCAGCATTTT.

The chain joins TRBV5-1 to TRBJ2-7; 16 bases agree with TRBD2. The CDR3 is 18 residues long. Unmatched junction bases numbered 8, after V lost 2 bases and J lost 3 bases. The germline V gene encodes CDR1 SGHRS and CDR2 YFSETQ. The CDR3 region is CASSLGTSGRAINYEQYF. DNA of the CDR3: TGCGCCAGCAGCTTAGGGACTAGCGGGAGGGCGATAAACTACGAGCAGTACTTC.

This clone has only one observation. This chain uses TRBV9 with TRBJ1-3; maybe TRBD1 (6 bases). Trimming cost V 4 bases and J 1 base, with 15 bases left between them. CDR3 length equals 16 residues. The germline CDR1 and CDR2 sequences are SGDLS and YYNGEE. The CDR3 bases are TGTGCCAGCAGCTCCGGACAGCGTTTTTCTGGAAACACCATATATTTT. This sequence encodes CASSSGQRFSGNTIYF.

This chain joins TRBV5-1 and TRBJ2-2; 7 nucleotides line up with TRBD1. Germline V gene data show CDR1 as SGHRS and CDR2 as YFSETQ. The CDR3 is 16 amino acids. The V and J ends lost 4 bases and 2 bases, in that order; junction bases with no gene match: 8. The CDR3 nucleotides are TGCGCCAGCAGCCGAACAGGGGCCGGCAACACCGGGGAGCTGTTTTTT. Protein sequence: CASSRTGAGNTGELFF.

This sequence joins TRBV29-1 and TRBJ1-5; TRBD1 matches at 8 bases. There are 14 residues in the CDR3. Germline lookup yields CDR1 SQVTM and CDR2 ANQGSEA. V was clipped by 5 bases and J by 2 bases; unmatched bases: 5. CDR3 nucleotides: TGCAGCGTTAAACAGGGACAGGGCAATCAGCCCCAGCATTTT. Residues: CSVKQGQGNQPQHF. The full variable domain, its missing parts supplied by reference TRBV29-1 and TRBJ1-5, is SAVISQKPSRDICQRGTSLTIQCQVDSQVTMMFWYRQQPGQSLTLIATANQGSEATYESGFVIDKFPISRPNLTFSTLTVSNMSPEDSSIYLCSVKQGQGNQPQHFGDGTRLSIL.

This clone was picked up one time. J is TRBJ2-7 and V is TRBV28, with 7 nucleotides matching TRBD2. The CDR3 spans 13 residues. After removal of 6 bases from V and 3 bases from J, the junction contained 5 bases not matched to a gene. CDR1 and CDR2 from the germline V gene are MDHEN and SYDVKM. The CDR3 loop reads CASRNRDYYEQYF. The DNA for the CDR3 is TGTGCCAGCAGAAATCGGGACTACTACGAGCAGTACTTC.

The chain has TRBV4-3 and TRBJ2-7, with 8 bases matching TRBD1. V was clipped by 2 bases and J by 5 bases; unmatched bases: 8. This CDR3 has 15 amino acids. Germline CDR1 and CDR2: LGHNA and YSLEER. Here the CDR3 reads CASSQLPDRVNEQYF. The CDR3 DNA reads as TGCGCCAGCAGCCAACTTCCGGACAGGGTTAACGAGCAGTACTTC.

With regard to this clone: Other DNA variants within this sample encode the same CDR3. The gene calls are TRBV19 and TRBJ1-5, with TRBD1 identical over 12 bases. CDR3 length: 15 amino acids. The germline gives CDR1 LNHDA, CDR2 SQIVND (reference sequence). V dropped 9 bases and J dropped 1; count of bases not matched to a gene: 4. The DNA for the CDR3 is TGTGCCAGCAGGGACAGGGGGCAGAGCAATCAGCCCCAGCATTTT. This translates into CASRDRGQSNQPQHF.

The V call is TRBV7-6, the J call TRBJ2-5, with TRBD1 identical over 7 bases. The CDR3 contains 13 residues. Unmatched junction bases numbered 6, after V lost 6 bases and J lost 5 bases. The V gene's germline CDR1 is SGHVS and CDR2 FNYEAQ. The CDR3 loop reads CASSQTGPETQYF. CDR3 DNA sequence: TGTGCCAGCAGTCAGACAGGGCCGGAGACCCAGTACTTC. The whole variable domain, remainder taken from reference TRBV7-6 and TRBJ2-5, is GAGVSQSPRYKVTKRGQDVALRCDPISGHVSLYWYRQALGQGPEFLTYFNYEAQQDKSGLPNDRFSAERPEGSISTLTIQRTEQRDSAMYRCASSQTGPETQYFGPGTRLLVL.

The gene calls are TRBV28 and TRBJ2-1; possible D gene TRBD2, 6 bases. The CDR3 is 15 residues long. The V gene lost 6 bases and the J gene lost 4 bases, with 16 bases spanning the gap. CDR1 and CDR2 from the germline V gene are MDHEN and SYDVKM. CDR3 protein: CASRLGDSPYNEQFF. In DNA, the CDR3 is TGTGCCAGCAGATTGGGGGACTCCCCATACAATGAGCAGTTCTTC.

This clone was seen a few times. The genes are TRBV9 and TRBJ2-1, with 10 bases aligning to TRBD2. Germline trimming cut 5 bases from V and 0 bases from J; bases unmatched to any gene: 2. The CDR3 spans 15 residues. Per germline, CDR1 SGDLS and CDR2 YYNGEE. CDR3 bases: TGTGCCAGCAGGGCTAGCGGGAGCTCCTACAATGAGCAGTTCTTC. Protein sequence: CASRASGSSYNEQFF.

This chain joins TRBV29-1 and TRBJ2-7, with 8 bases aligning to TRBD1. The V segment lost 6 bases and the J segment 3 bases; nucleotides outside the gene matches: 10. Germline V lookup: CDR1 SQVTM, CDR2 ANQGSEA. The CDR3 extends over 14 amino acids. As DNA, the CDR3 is TGCAGCGTCCAAGGACAGGGCTCTCTCTACGAGCAGTACTTC. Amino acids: CSVQGQGSLYEQYF.

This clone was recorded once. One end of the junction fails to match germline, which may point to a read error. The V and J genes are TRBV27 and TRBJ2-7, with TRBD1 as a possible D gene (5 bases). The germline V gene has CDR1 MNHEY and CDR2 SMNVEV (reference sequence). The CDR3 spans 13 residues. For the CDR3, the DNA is TGTGCCAGCAGTTTAGGCAGGGCCTACGGGCAGTACTTC. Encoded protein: CASSLGRAYGQYF.

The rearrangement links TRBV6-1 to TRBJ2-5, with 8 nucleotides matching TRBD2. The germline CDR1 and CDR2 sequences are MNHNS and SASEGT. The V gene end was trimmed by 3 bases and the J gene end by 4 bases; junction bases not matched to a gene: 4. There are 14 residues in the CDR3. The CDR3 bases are TGTGCCAGCAGTGAGTCGAGCGGGAGAGAGACCCAGTACTTC. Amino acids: CASSESSGRETQYF.